These 28 T cell receptor beta chains were all obtained from the same sample, sequenced in a study of shared clonotypes between healthy human individuals. The method was immunoSEQ multiplex PCR; TCRdb's version includes in-frame clones alone and lacks a portion of them. Of some 2.1 million clones in the sample, roughly 94% were seen once. Sequenced sample: naive CD4+ T cells sorted from blood. As for subset: CD45RA+ positively selected. The receptor set was obtained from a man younger than 30 in good health.

The V and J genes are TRBV30 and TRBJ2-5, with TRBD1 matching over 11 bases. The V segment lost 1 base and the J segment 7 bases; nucleotides outside the gene matches: 11. This CDR3 region has 16 residues. The V gene's germline CDR1 is GTSNPN and CDR2 SVGIG (reference sequence). CDR3 DNA sequence: TGTGCCTGGAGTGCCCAAAGGACAGGGGGCTGGGGGACCCAGTACTTC. Translation gives CAWSAQRTGGWGTQYF.

J is TRBJ2-3 and V is TRBV7-2, with D possibly matching TRBD1 (5 bases). The germline V and J ends were trimmed by 5 bases and 5 bases, with 23 bases remaining between them. The CDR3 sequence is 17 residues long. Germline CDR1 is SGHTA and CDR2 is FQGNSA. The CDR3 DNA reads TGTGCCAGCAGCGGAACGGGCAGGGCCCTTTTGGTAGATACGCAGTATTTT. This gives the protein CASSGTGRALLVDTQYF.

The gene calls are TRBV6-1 and TRBJ1-3; D gene unclear. With 3 bases removed from V and 4 bases from J, the gap between germline ends came to 10 bases. The CDR3 length is 14 residues. The germline V gene has CDR1 MNHNS and CDR2 SASEGT. DNA of the CDR3: TGTGCCAGCAGTGATGAGGGTTCAGGAAACACCATATATTTT. It yields the protein CASSDEGSGNTIYF.

The CDR3 sequence: CASSPEGGAAFF. The CDR3 DNA follows: TGTGCCAGCAGCCCAGAGGGCGGGGCGGCTTTCTTT. The V call is TRBV9, the J call TRBJ1-1; D possibly corresponds to TRBD1 (5 bases). V was shortened by 4 bases and J by 11 bases, with 15 bases between the two germline ends. The V gene's germline CDR1 is SGDLS and CDR2 YYNGEE. The CDR3 is made up of 12 amino acids.

The CDR3 loop reads CAWFPGQAYGYTF. CDR3 sequence (DNA): TGTGCCTGGTTCCCGGGACAGGCTTATGGCTACACCTTC. The V gene is TRBV30, the J gene TRBJ1-2; 8 bases are shared with TRBD1. The junction had 7 bases not matched to a gene; V was cut back by 5 bases and J by 5 bases. The CDR3 sequence is 13 residues long. Per the germline V gene, CDR1 is GTSNPN and CDR2 is SVGIG (reference sequence).

The rearrangement joins TRBV5-8 to TRBJ2-5; D ambiguous. Trimming pared 0 bases from V and 2 bases from J, leaving 11 bases between. CDR3 length equals 15 residues. Per germline, CDR1 SGHTS and CDR2 YDEGEE. CDR3 region: CASSLGRNPQETQYF. The CDR3 DNA sequence: TGTGCCAGCAGCTTGGGGCGGAATCCTCAAGAGACCCAGTACTTC.

This clone occurred many times. The chain couples TRBV30 to TRBJ2-7; D might be TRBD2 (5 bases). CDR1 and CDR2 from the germline V gene are GTSNPN and SVGIG (reference sequence). The length of the CDR3 is 14 residues. Deletions cut 2 bases from V and 7 bases from J, with 18 bases between. Here the CDR3 reads CAWSRGVVQNEQYF. In nucleotides, the CDR3 is TGTGCCTGGAGTCGGGGAGTGGTCCAGAATGAGCAGTACTTC. The entire variable domain, with the rest obtained from reference TRBV30 and TRBJ2-7, is as follows: SQTIHQWPATLVQPVGSPLSLECTVEGTSNPNLYWYRQAAGRGLQLLFYSVGIGQISSEVPQNLSASRPQDRQFILSSKKLLLSDSGFYLCAWSRGVVQNEQYFGPGTRLTVT.

The chain links TRBV2 to TRBJ2-2; D might be TRBD2 (5 bases). Germline V gives CDR1 SNHLY, CDR2 FYNNEI. The CDR3 is 15 amino acids. V dropped 4 bases and J dropped 4 bases, with 13 bases sitting between them. This CDR3 is CASSAVASSTGELFF. CDR3 DNA sequence: TGTGCCAGCAGTGCGGTAGCTAGCAGCACCGGGGAGCTGTTTTTT. Full variable domain (remainder filled in from reference TRBV2 and TRBJ2-2): EPEVTQTPSHQVTQMGQEVILRCVPISNHLYFYWYRQILGQKVEFLVSFYNNEISEKSEIFDDQFSVERPDGSNFTLKIRSTKLEDSAMYFCASSAVASSTGELFFGEGSRLTVL.

The chain has TRBV5-1 and TRBJ2-2; no clear D gene. With 1 base removed from V and 3 bases from J, the gap between germline ends came to 7 bases. CDR1 and CDR2 (germline): SGHRS, YFSETQ. This CDR3 region has 14 residues. The CDR3 DNA follows: TGCGCCAGCAGCTTGAGACCTGACACCGGGGAGCTGTTTTTT. This sequence encodes CASSLRPDTGELFF.

The V and J genes are TRBV21-1 and TRBJ2-7; the table's D gene call, TRBD2, was not cross checked with the DNA. TRBV21-1 represents a pseudogene. The length of the CDR3 is 15 residues. The CDR3 region is CASSKGSPRADEQYF. The CDR3 coding sequence is TGTGCCAGCAGCAAAGGTTCCCCTCGAGCGGACGAGCAGTACTTC.

V usage is TRBV15 and J usage is TRBJ2-1; perhaps TRBD1 as D (5 bases). Trimming shortened V by 0 bases and J by 1 base, and 13 bases separated the two germline ends. The germline gives CDR1 LNHNV, CDR2 YYDKDF (reference sequence). CDR3 length equals 17 residues. The CDR3 DNA reads as TGTGCCACCAGCAGAGAAGGACACCCCGAGTCCTACAATGAGCAGTTCTTC. Amino acids: CATSREGHPESYNEQFF.

The chain carries TRBV6-4 and TRBJ1-6; 10 bases agree with TRBD1. In germline, CDR1 is MRHNA, CDR2 SNTAGT. With V trimmed by 6 bases and J by 1 base, 0 bases remained unmatched. This CDR3 is 15 amino acids long. The CDR3 region has the DNA TGTGCCAGCAGGGGACAGGGGTCCTATAATTCACCCCTCCACTTT. It codes for CASRGQGSYNSPLHF.

The chain recombines TRBV5-8 with TRBJ1-5, with 11 positions matching TRBD1. Germline lookup yields CDR1 SGHTS and CDR2 YDEGEE. CDR3 length equals 17 residues. V lost 0 bases to trimming and J lost 7 bases; unmatched junction nucleotides: 9. CDR3 nucleotides: TGTGCCAGCAGCTTGGACCGGGACAGGGGGTCCGGGCAGCCCCAGCATTTT. It yields the protein CASSLDRDRGSGQPQHF.

This clone came up once. This chain uses TRBV18 with TRBJ2-5; D assignment may be TRBD1 or TRBD2 (5 bases each). The V gene's germline CDR1 is KGHSH and CDR2 LQKENI. V lost 4 bases and J lost 1, with 10 bases in between. The CDR3 has 14 amino acids. The CDR3 DNA is TGTGCCAGCTCACTAGGGACCTCCCAAGAGACCCAGTACTTC. Residues: CASSLGTSQETQYF.

The chain links TRBV10-3 to TRBJ2-3; TRBD2 agrees at 7 bases. The germline V gene encodes CDR1 ENHRY and CDR2 SYGVKD. The CDR3 contains 15 residues. With V trimmed by 5 bases and J by 0 bases, 5 bases remained unmatched. CDR3 region: CAISNGGTSTDTQYF. The CDR3 DNA is TGTGCCATCAGTAACGGGGGGACTAGCACAGATACGCAGTATTTT.

V usage is TRBV14 and J usage is TRBJ1-2; D remains ambiguous. This CDR3 spans 13 amino acids. CDR1 SGHDN and CDR2 FVKESK come from the germline V gene. The V end lost 4 bases, the J end lost 6 bases, and 12 bases lay between the germline ends. The DNA for the CDR3 is TGTGCCAGCAGCCCCCGCCTCACCGATGGCTACACCTTC. Protein sequence: CASSPRLTDGYTF.

The rearrangement joins TRBV6-5 to TRBJ1-1; no firm D call. Germline values: CDR1 MNHEY, CDR2 SVGAGI. The CDR3 extends over 13 amino acids. Deletions cut 5 bases from V and 6 bases from J, with 13 bases between. The CDR3, as DNA: TGTGCCAGCAGTAGGAAGGCCGCACCTGAAGCTTTCTTT. As protein: CASSRKAAPEAFF.

CDR3 nucleotides: TGTGCCAGCAGCGCCGGTTCAAGTAAGGCTAACTATGGCTACACCTTC. Its translation: CASSAGSSKANYGYTF. V is TRBV9 and J is TRBJ1-2; D is unresolved. The V end lost 3 bases, the J end lost 0 bases, and 15 bases lay between the germline ends. The length of the CDR3 is 16 residues. CDR1 and CDR2 (germline): SGDLS, YYNGEE. Looking up the rest from reference TRBV9 and TRBJ1-2 gives the full variable domain: DSGVTQTPKHLITATGQRVTLRCSPRSGDLSVYWYQQSLDQGLQFLIQYYNGEERAKGNILERFSAQQFPDLHSELNLSSLELGDSALYFCASSAGSSKANYGYTFGSGTRLTVV.

A note on this clone: Other DNA sequences in the same sample also yield this CDR3. The rearrangement joins TRBV6-5 to TRBJ1-5; D is uncertain. Germline loops: CDR1 MNHEY, CDR2 SVGAGI. The CDR3 spans 14 residues. V was trimmed by 0 bases and J by 7 bases, leaving 10 bases between them. As DNA, the CDR3 is TGTGCCAGCAGTTACTCAGGAGGAGGGCAGCCCCAGCATTTT. Protein product: CASSYSGGGQPQHF.

This chain uses TRBV9 with TRBJ2-1, with 14 bases that match TRBD2. Germline V gene sequence: CDR1 SGDLS, CDR2 YYNGEE. This CDR3 comprises 18 residues. With 0 bases clipped from V and 3 bases from J, the junction kept 5 bases outside the gene matches. In DNA form, the CDR3 reads TGTGCCAGCAGCGTAGTTGGGGGGACTAGCGGGAGCTACAATGAGCAGTTCTTC. Its translation is CASSVVGGTSGSYNEQFF. The full variable domain, with the rest looked up from reference TRBV9 and TRBJ2-1, is DSGVTQTPKHLITATGQRVTLRCSPRSGDLSVYWYQQSLDQGLQFLIQYYNGEERAKGNILERFSAQQFPDLHSELNLSSLELGDSALYFCASSVVGGTSGSYNEQFFGPGTRLTVL.

The chain links TRBV6-5 to TRBJ2-7; 7 bases map to TRBD1. Germline CDR1 reads MNHEY; CDR2 reads SVGAGI. The CDR3 loop spans 14 amino acids. The V gene end was trimmed by 8 bases and the J gene end by 0 bases; junction bases not matched to a gene: 7. The CDR3 DNA sequence: TGTGCCAGCGGACGACAGGGACCCTCCTACGAGCAGTACTTC. This gives the protein CASGRQGPSYEQYF.

CDR3 in DNA: TGTGCCAGCCTGAACCCGGACAGTCCTAGGGGTGGCTACACCTTC. This gives the protein CASLNPDSPRGGYTF. The chain combines TRBV2 with TRBJ1-2, with D possibly TRBD1 on 6 matching bases. CDR1 and CDR2 (germline): SNHLY, FYNNEI. Trimming removed 8 bases from V and 7 bases from J, with 23 bases in between. The CDR3 length is 15 residues.

Concerning this clone itself: Other DNA sequences in this specimen translate into the identical CDR3. This rearrangement joins TRBV6-5 to TRBJ2-1; TRBD2 agrees at 13 bases. The CDR3 has 15 amino acids. With 6 bases clipped from V and 7 bases from J, the junction kept 6 bases outside the gene matches. The germline gives CDR1 MNHEY, CDR2 SVGAGI. In DNA, the CDR3 is TGTGCCAGCAGCCGAGGACTAGCGGGAGTGAATGAGCAGTTCTTC. Its protein is CASSRGLAGVNEQFF.

This chain joins TRBV5-1 and TRBJ1-3; the D gene is possibly TRBD1 (6 bases). Looked up from germline, CDR1 is SGHRS and CDR2 is YFSETQ. The CDR3 loop spans 15 amino acids. V shed 6 bases and J shed 3 bases, with 16 bases lying between them. The CDR3 loop is CASTLSTGDGNTIYF. DNA of the CDR3: TGCGCCAGCACCTTATCGACAGGCGATGGAAACACCATATATTTT.

V is TRBV7-8 and J is TRBJ2-2; D is undetermined. Trimming took off 1 base at V and 1 base at J, with 7 bases between the two ends. The CDR3 is 15 residues long. Germline CDR1 is SGHVS and CDR2 is FQNEAQ. CDR3 loop: CASSLGQKNTGELFF. As DNA, the CDR3 is TGTGCCAGCAGCTTAGGCCAAAAGAACACCGGGGAGCTGTTTTTT.

J is TRBJ1-6 and V is TRBV30; weak D call: TRBD1 (6 bases). Germline V gene lookup returns CDR1 GTSNPN and CDR2 SVGIG (reference sequence). This CDR3 has 16 residues. V was clipped by 5 bases and J by 8 bases, with 22 bases between them. The CDR3 reads CAWGMGQVAHDSPLHF. Here the CDR3 DNA reads TGTGCCTGGGGAATGGGACAAGTTGCTCATGATTCACCCCTCCACTTT.

The chain is built from TRBV18 and TRBJ2-1; the D is unclear. V was shortened by 3 bases and J by 2 bases, with 11 bases between the two germline ends. CDR1 and CDR2 (germline): KGHSH, LQKENI. CDR3 length: 15 amino acids. CDR3 coding DNA: TGTGCCAGCTCACCGATGCCATCGACCTACAATGAGCAGTTCTTC. Amino acid sequence: CASSPMPSTYNEQFF.

CDR3: CASSLNRNIQYF. The CDR3, as DNA: TGCGCCAGCAGCTTGAACAGAAACATTCAGTACTTC. This chain connects TRBV5-1 to TRBJ2-4; no firm D call. The CDR3 totals 12 residues. The V gene's germline CDR1 is SGHRS and CDR2 YFSETQ. V was clipped by 1 base and J by 6 bases, with 5 bases between them.